In its sample, the clone carrying this T cell receptor beta chain was seen a few times. The antigen is undetermined. The germline V gene has CDR1 MDHEN and CDR2 SYDVKM. J lost 2 bases, V lost 5 bases, and 9 bases had no gene match. This CDR3 contains 17 residues. The data were taken from a study of response to subunit inactivated influenza vaccine. Overall study findings and caveats: Authors suggested that a seasonal influenza vaccination recruits few new T cells each time.

TCRdb independently ran MiXCR on the RT-PCR reads; one entry per CDR3 protein. The sample gives about 190,000 distinct CDR3 sequences, over 13% of which show up once; roughly 25% is in the top ten. This sequence joins TRBV28 and TRBJ2-7, with 13 bases aligning to TRBD2. The clonotype originates from a man between 50 and 59 years old who received an inactivated influenza vaccine. This material consisted of CD8+ T cells sorted from PBMCs, taken less than 6 days after vaccination. Here the CDR3 reads CASSPLAGGPGAYEQYF. In DNA form, the CDR3 reads TGTGCCAGCAGTCCACTAGCGGGAGGGCCGGGTGCCTACGAGCAGTACTTC.